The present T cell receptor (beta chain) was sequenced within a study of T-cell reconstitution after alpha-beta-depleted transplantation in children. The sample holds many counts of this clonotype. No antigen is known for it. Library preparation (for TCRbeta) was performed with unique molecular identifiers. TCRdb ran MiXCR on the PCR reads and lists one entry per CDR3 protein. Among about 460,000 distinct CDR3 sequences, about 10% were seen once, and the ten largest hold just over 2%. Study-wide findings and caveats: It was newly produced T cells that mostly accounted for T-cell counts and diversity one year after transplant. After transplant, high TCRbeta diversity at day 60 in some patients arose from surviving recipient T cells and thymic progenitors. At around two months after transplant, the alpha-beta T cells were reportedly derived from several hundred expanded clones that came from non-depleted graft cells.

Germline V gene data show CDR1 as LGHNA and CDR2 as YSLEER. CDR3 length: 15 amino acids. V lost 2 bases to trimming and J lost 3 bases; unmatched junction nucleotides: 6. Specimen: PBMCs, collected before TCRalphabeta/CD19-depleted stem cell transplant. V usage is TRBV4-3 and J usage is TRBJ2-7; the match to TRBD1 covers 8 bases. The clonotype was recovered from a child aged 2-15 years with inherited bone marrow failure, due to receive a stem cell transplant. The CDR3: CASSQSDRGYYEQYF. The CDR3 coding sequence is TGCGCCAGCAGCCAATCAGACAGGGGATACTACGAGCAGTACTTC.